This TCR beta chain was sequenced for a study of CD8 T cells in Susac syndrome. The CDR3 spans 16 residues. The germline V gene encodes CDR1 MNHNS and CDR2 SASEGT. After removal of 7 bases from V and 4 bases from J, the junction contained 12 bases not matched to a gene. A quantity of roughly 0.5 to 1 ug RNA underwent reverse transcription using random hexamers. TCRdb independently ran MiXCR on the immunoSEQ multiplex PCR reads; one entry per CDR3 protein. In the table there are around 71,000 distinct CDR3 sequences, nearly 96% of which are singletons. V is TRBV6-1 and J is TRBJ2-2; 7 bases agree with TRBD2. The sample was CD4+ T cells from PBMCs. The source of this sequence is a human donor with multiple sclerosis. Here the CDR3 reads CASTQTGGRITGELFF. The DNA of the CDR3 is TGTGCCAGCACCCAGACGGGGGGAAGGATCACCGGGGAGCTGTTTTTT.